These 21 T cell receptor beta chains came from one sample sequenced in a study of CXCR3-negative and CXCR3-positive naive CD8 T cells. The TRB cDNA libraries were prepared by 5' RACE with UMI labels. TCRdb reprocessed the 5' RACE reads, keeping one entry per CDR3 protein, no DNA. Its table lists approximately 88,000 distinct CDR3 sequences. The sequenced sample was naive CXCR3- CD8+ T cells from blood. Indicated subset: CD45RO-CCR7+CD27+CD95- naive CD8+ T cells lacking CXCR3 (TNR3-). The receptors come from a human donor in good health. Some clones in this sample may be carry-over from other donors' samples.

This chain uses TRBV6-5 with TRBJ2-3; TCRdb lists TRBD2, though no DNA is available to test this call. Germline V gene lookup returns CDR1 MNHEY and CDR2 SVGAGI. The CDR3 is 19 residues long. CDR3 amino acids: CASSYSYGSGGPKGDTQYF.

The V call is TRBV3-1, the J call TRBJ2-7; no DNA is available, so the TRBD1 call from TCRdb remains unchecked. The germline CDR1 and CDR2 sequences are LGHDT and YNNKEL (reference sequence). This CDR3 is built from 13 residues. CDR3 amino acids: CASSPGQYYEQYF.

The chain employs TRBV24-1 and TRBJ2-3. CDR3 length equals 15 residues. Germline loops: CDR1 KGHDR, CDR2 SFDVKD. CDR3 region: CATSDLPDSTDTQYF.

The chain recombines TRBV4-3 with TRBJ2-2; TCRdb lists TRBD2, though no DNA is available to test this call. This CDR3 region has 15 residues. The germline V gene encodes CDR1 LGHNA and CDR2 YSLEER. This chain's CDR3 is CASSQDGLLPGELFF.

The chain uses TRBV4-1 and TRBJ2-1; the D gene TCRdb calls, TRBD2, cannot be checked with no DNA. This CDR3 spans 15 amino acids. Germline CDR1 and CDR2: MGHRA and YSYEKL. CDR3 residues: CASRSLAGGSNEQFF.

The V call is TRBV7-2, the J call TRBJ2-1; TCRdb proposes TRBD1, but this gene call is untestable without DNA. From germline, CDR1 is SGHTA and CDR2 FQGNSA. The CDR3 has 18 residues. This CDR3 reads CASSLVLSQGTPGDEQFF.

This rearrangement joins TRBV5-4 to TRBJ2-7; absent DNA, TCRdb's TRBD1 call cannot be checked. Germline-derived CDR1 and CDR2 are SGHNT and YYREEE (reference sequence). The CDR3 runs 12 residues. CDR3 sequence reads: CASSVSGLEQYF.

The genes are TRBV7-9 and TRBJ2-6; TCRdb outputs TRBD1, but without DNA this stays unchecked. The CDR3 is made up of 16 amino acids. The germline CDR1 and CDR2 sequences are SEHNR and FQNEAQ (reference sequence). The chain's CDR3 is CASSYTQGRGANVLTF. The entire variable domain, with the rest obtained from reference TRBV7-9 and TRBJ2-6, is as follows: DTGVSQNPRHKITKRGQNVTFRCDPISEHNRLYWYRQTLGQGPEFLTYFQNEAQLEKSRLLSDRFSAERPKGSFSTLEIQRTEQGDSAMYLCASSYTQGRGANVLTFGAGSRLTVL.

The CDR3 is CASSLTGGSGELFF. This chain joins TRBV5-1 and TRBJ2-2; the D gene TCRdb calls, TRBD1, cannot be checked with no DNA. Germline V gene sequence: CDR1 SGHRS, CDR2 YFSETQ. The CDR3 has 14 residues.

The chain employs TRBV21-1 and TRBJ1-1. TRBV21-1 is deemed a pseudogene. There are 15 residues in the CDR3. The CDR3 region is CASSKVTDMNTEAFF.

The chain recombines TRBV13 with TRBJ1-5. The V gene's germline CDR1 is PRHDT and CDR2 FYEKMQ (reference sequence). The CDR3 runs 12 residues. The CDR3 region is CASSLEDQPQHF.

This rearrangement joins TRBV12-3 or TRBV12-4 to TRBJ1-2; checking the TCRdb D call of TRBD1 is not possible without DNA. This CDR3 is built from 13 residues. The CDR3 protein is CASTLGPHYGYTF.

The V gene is TRBV29-1, the J gene TRBJ2-7; checking the TCRdb D call of TRBD1 is not possible without DNA. The CDR3 runs to 12 residues. Germline values: CDR1 SQVTM, CDR2 ANQGSEA. CDR3 sequence reads: CSVTGTRYEQYF.

The V call is TRBV29-1, the J call TRBJ2-7. Germline CDR1 SQVTM, CDR2 ANQGSEA. The CDR3 contains 15 residues. The CDR3 reads CSVEDGGLSSYEQYF.

V is TRBV4-3 and J is TRBJ1-2; TCRdb outputs TRBD1, but without DNA this stays unchecked. The CDR3 is 15 amino acids. Per the germline V gene, CDR1 is LGHNA and CDR2 is YSLEER. The CDR3 protein is CASSQDTGGTYGYTF.

The chain carries TRBV20-1 and TRBJ1-1. Per the germline V gene, CDR1 is DFQATT and CDR2 is SNEGSKA (reference sequence). The length of the CDR3 is 14 residues. The CDR3 loop reads CSACGLTVNTEAFF.

The chain recombines TRBV12-3 or TRBV12-4 with TRBJ2-7; TCRdb reports TRBD1, a call that lacks DNA to check it against. CDR3 length equals 15 residues. CDR3 sequence: CASSLGVRGSNEQYF.

This rearrangement joins TRBV24-1 to TRBJ2-5; TCRdb indicates TRBD2, and absent DNA this call remains unverified. Germline V CDR1 and CDR2: KGHDR, SFDVKD. The CDR3 is made up of 16 amino acids. The CDR3 loop reads CATKSPGTSGKETQYF.

The rearrangement links TRBV2 to TRBJ2-1; the D gene TCRdb calls, TRBD2, cannot be checked with no DNA. CDR1 is SNHLY, CDR2 FYNNEI, per germline. The length of the CDR3 is 15 residues. The CDR3 spells CASSEMEQKGDEQFF.

The rearrangement joins TRBV10-3 to TRBJ2-1; TCRdb's D call of TRBD1 is untestable without DNA. CDR3 length: 15 amino acids. Germline V gives CDR1 ENHRY, CDR2 SYGVKD. CDR3: CAISDTGGAKDEQFF.

The chain recombines TRBV29-1 with TRBJ1-1; TCRdb indicates TRBD1, and absent DNA this call remains unverified. Germline-derived CDR1 and CDR2 are SQVTM and ANQGSEA. The CDR3 has 12 residues. CDR3 sequence: CSVEQGNTEAFF.